Presented here are 22 T cell receptor beta chains from one specimen sequenced in a study of blood T cell repertoires in COVID-19. Here immunoSEQ multiplex PCR was the method, and the copy in TCRdb shows in-frame clones only, minus some. The sample records about 180,000 clones, about four fifths being singletons. Sequencing input: peripheral blood. Source of these receptors: a woman aged 65 to 85 with acute or convalescent COVID-19.

V gene TRBV19 combines with J gene TRBJ2-1; D perhaps matches TRBD1 (6 bases). The V gene lost 7 bases and the J gene lost 8 bases, with 24 bases spanning the gap. The CDR3 is 16 residues long. CDR1 and CDR2 from the germline V gene are LNHDA and SQIVND (reference sequence). The CDR3 bases are TGTGCCAGTATGGTACAGGGCAGGTTAGTGGGAGATGAGCAGTTCTTC. It codes for CASMVQGRLVGDEQFF. The whole variable domain, remainder taken from reference TRBV19 and TRBJ2-1, is DGGITQSPKYLFRKEGQNVTLSCEQNLNHDAMYWYRQDPGQGLRLIYYSQIVNDFQKGDIAEGYSVSREKKESFPLTVTSAQKNPTAFYLCASMVQGRLVGDEQFFGPGTRLTVL.

As DNA, the CDR3 is TGCAGCGTTGAAAGAGGGTCTGAAGCTTTCTTT. Amino acid sequence: CSVERGSEAFF. The genes are TRBV29-1 and TRBJ1-1; no clear D gene. The CDR3 is 11 residues long. V lost 2 bases to trimming and J lost 6 bases, with 7 bases between them. Germline V CDR1 and CDR2: SQVTM, ANQGSEA.

This chain links TRBV27 with TRBJ2-3, with a possible D match to TRBD2 (5 bases). With 4 bases removed from V and 5 bases from J, the gap between germline ends came to 13 bases. Germline V gene data show CDR1 as MNHEY and CDR2 as SMNVEV (reference sequence). The CDR3 length is 14 residues. The CDR3 sequence is CASSSIEGRDTQYF. The CDR3 DNA is TGTGCCAGCAGTTCTATCGAAGGGAGAGATACGCAGTATTTT.

This chain connects TRBV18 to TRBJ2-4, with D possibly matching TRBD1 (6 bases). The CDR3 is 13 amino acids. CDR1 and CDR2 (germline): KGHSH, LQKENI. V was clipped by 2 bases and J by 5 bases, with 7 bases between them. CDR3 residues: CASSPGGENIQYF. CDR3 nucleotide sequence: TGTGCCAGCTCACCAGGGGGCGAAAACATTCAGTACTTC.

The chain joins TRBV28 to TRBJ2-1, with a possible D match to TRBD2 (5 bases). This CDR3 is 15 amino acids long. Germline CDR1 reads MDHEN; CDR2 reads SYDVKM. V was cut by 1 base and J by 10 bases, with 17 bases left in between. Here the CDR3 DNA reads TGTGCCAGCAGTTTATTTAGTGCGGGTGATAAGGAGCAGTTCTTC. Protein: CASSLFSAGDKEQFF.

The chain is built from TRBV7-8 and TRBJ2-5; 7 nucleotides agree with TRBD1. Germline CDR1 SGHVS, CDR2 FQNEAQ. V lost 4 bases to trimming and J lost 5 bases; unmatched junction nucleotides: 7. This CDR3 comprises 14 residues. The chain's CDR3 is CASSSGQVEETQYF. The CDR3 DNA sequence: TGTGCCAGCAGCTCCGGACAGGTAGAGGAGACCCAGTACTTC.

This rearrangement joins TRBV29-1 to TRBJ2-3; tentative D call: TRBD2 (6 bases). The germline CDR1 and CDR2 sequences are SQVTM and ANQGSEA. V lost 7 bases and J lost 0, with 14 bases in between. The CDR3 contains 14 residues. CDR3 sequence reads: CSASSDSSTDTQYF. The CDR3 region has the DNA TGCAGCGCATCTAGCGATTCTAGCACAGATACGCAGTATTTT.

The chain recombines TRBV3-1 (or the pseudogene TRBV3-2) with TRBJ2-3; 12 bases map to TRBD2. Germline V gene lookup returns CDR1 LGHDT and CDR2 YNNKEL (reference sequence). With V trimmed by 1 base and J by 1 base, 3 bases remained unmatched. The CDR3 consists of 17 residues. In DNA, the CDR3 is TGTGCCAGCAGCCAAGCTAGCGGGGGGGCCGGCACAGATACGCAGTATTTT. This codes for CASSQASGGAGTDTQYF.

The genes are TRBV14 and TRBJ2-5; 10 nucleotides line up with TRBD2. Germline V gene sequence: CDR1 SGHDN, CDR2 FVKESK. With 0 bases clipped from V and 5 bases from J, the junction kept 9 bases outside the gene matches. This CDR3 region has 17 residues. CDR3 sequence: CASSQDSAGGHAETQYF. The CDR3 DNA reads as TGTGCCAGCAGCCAAGATTCAGCGGGGGGGCATGCGGAGACCCAGTACTTC.

The rearrangement links TRBV29-1 to TRBJ2-7; tentative D call: TRBD2 (7 bases). Trimming pared 3 bases from V and 6 bases from J, leaving 18 bases between. CDR1 SQVTM and CDR2 ANQGSEA come from the germline V gene. The CDR3 runs to 14 residues. In DNA, the CDR3 is TGCAGCGTTGATGAGGCGGGGGCGTCTGGCGAGCAGTACTTC. This encodes CSVDEAGASGEQYF.

This chain uses TRBV7-2 with TRBJ2-1; 8 bases map to TRBD2. V shed 5 bases and J 8 bases; nucleotides not matched to a gene: 11. The length of the CDR3 is 15 residues. Germline V CDR1 and CDR2: SGHTA, FQGNSA. The CDR3 DNA is TGTGCCAGCAGCCTAGGACTAGCTATGAACGATGAGCAGTTCTTC. Residues: CASSLGLAMNDEQFF.

The chain is built from TRBV15 and TRBJ1-2, with 7 positions matching TRBD1. The CDR3 has 13 residues. V shed 3 bases and J 5 bases; nucleotides not matched to a gene: 3. CDR1 and CDR2 (germline): LNHNV, YYDKDF (reference sequence). The CDR3 DNA reads TGTGCCACCAGCAGGGACAGGTTTTATGGCTACACCTTC. The encoded protein is CATSRDRFYGYTF.

The chain links TRBV10-3 to TRBJ1-1; 8 bases map to TRBD1. Per germline, CDR1 ENHRY and CDR2 SYGVKD. CDR3 length: 14 amino acids. V dropped 5 bases and J dropped 2; count of bases not matched to a gene: 4. Here the CDR3 reads CAISSTGANTEAFF. As DNA, the CDR3 is TGTGCCATCAGTTCGACAGGGGCTAACACTGAAGCTTTCTTT.

V and J are TRBV18 and TRBJ2-2, with 12 bases matching TRBD1. V was clipped by 6 bases and J by 3 bases; unmatched bases: 5. The CDR3 totals 16 residues. CDR1 KGHSH and CDR2 LQKENI come from the germline V gene. CDR3: CASSQGTGGDTGELFF. The CDR3 DNA follows: TGTGCCAGCTCCCAGGGGACAGGGGGCGACACCGGGGAGCTGTTTTTT.

Only one count was recorded for this clone. V is TRBV24-1 and J is TRBJ1-2; D gene uncertain. The CDR3 runs 16 residues. Germline CDR1 reads KGHDR; CDR2 reads SFDVKD. V was cut by 3 bases and J by 5 bases, with 18 bases left in between. The CDR3 region is CATSDPGVGNWYGYTF. CDR3 bases: TGTGCCACCAGTGATCCCGGGGTGGGGAACTGGTATGGCTACACCTTC.

The chain uses TRBV3-1 (or the pseudogene TRBV3-2) and TRBJ2-7, with 7 nucleotides matching TRBD2. Germline-derived CDR1 and CDR2 are LGHDT and YNNKEL (reference sequence). J was trimmed by 6 bases and V by 4 bases; bases with no gene match: 18. CDR3 length: 17 amino acids. CDR3 protein: CASSRSRDYTTRGEQYF. CDR3 DNA: TGTGCCAGCAGCCGGTCCCGGGACTACACCACGAGGGGCGAGCAGTACTTC.

A few counts support this clone. J is TRBJ2-4 and V is TRBV28; TRBD2 is a possible D gene (5 bases). Trimming shortened V by 2 bases and J by 5 bases, and 13 bases separated the two germline ends. This CDR3 contains 15 residues. Germline V gene lookup returns CDR1 MDHEN and CDR2 SYDVKM. CDR3 sequence: CASSLPGGRQNIQYF. In DNA, the CDR3 is TGTGCCAGCAGTTTACCCGGAGGTCGCCAAAACATTCAGTACTTC.

The chain has TRBV7-9 and TRBJ2-1; tentative D call: TRBD2 (6 bases). CDR1 and CDR2 from the germline V gene are SEHNR and FQNEAQ (reference sequence). The CDR3 covers 15 residues. V was pared by 5 bases and J by 6 bases, with 17 bases between. The CDR3: CASSLLSGSPNEQFF. The CDR3 bases are TGTGCCAGCAGCCTACTTAGCGGCAGCCCCAATGAGCAGTTCTTC.

This clone has a single count. In DNA, the CDR3 is TGTGCCAGCAGCTTGGAATCTAGCGGGAGCACAGATACGCAGTATTTT. It translates to CASSLESSGSTDTQYF. The chain recombines TRBV5-4 with TRBJ2-3; TRBD2 agrees at 8 bases. The CDR3 covers 16 residues. V was clipped by 0 bases and J by 0 bases; unmatched bases: 3. Per germline, CDR1 SGHNT and CDR2 YYREEE (reference sequence).

The chain recombines TRBV5-5 with TRBJ2-7; TRBD2 matches at 13 bases. With 4 bases clipped from V and 4 bases from J, the junction kept 5 bases outside the gene matches. Germline V gives CDR1 SGHKS, CDR2 YYEKEE (reference sequence). CDR3 length: 15 amino acids. The CDR3 DNA follows: TGTGCCAGCAGCCGAGGACTAGCGGGAGAGTACGAGCAGTACTTC. Its protein is CASSRGLAGEYEQYF.

This chain connects TRBV20-1 to TRBJ2-6, with a weak D call TRBD1 (6 bases). CDR1 and CDR2 from the germline V gene are DFQATT and SNEGSKA (reference sequence). There are 18 residues in the CDR3. Trimming shortened V by 3 bases and J by 3 bases, and 21 bases separated the two germline ends. The CDR3: CSASDSPTGPYGANVLTF. In DNA form, the CDR3 reads TGCAGTGCTAGTGACAGTCCGACAGGCCCTTATGGGGCCAACGTCCTGACTTTC.

This clone was recorded a few times. The chain combines TRBV7-8 with TRBJ2-2, with D possibly being TRBD2 (7 bases). In germline, CDR1 is SGHVS, CDR2 FQNEAQ. The CDR3 covers 15 residues. V dropped 1 base and J dropped 6 bases, with 12 bases sitting between them. CDR3: CASSLDAGASGELFF. In DNA form, the CDR3 reads TGTGCCAGCAGCTTAGACGCGGGGGCGTCCGGGGAGCTGTTTTTT.